This T cell receptor (beta chain) derives from a study of OX40 agonist ivuxolimab in advanced cancers. About this clone: One junction end disagrees with the germline gene, perhaps due to a read error.

The assay was immunoSEQ multiplex PCR, and TCRdb's table has in-frame clones only and misses some. The sample holds 90,000 to 100,000 clones, roughly nine tenths seen once. The CDR3 spans 13 residues. The germline gives CDR1 SGHDN, CDR2 FVKESK. The clonotype comes from an adult with an advanced solid tumor such as melanoma, head and neck, liver or kidney cancer. V usage is TRBV14 and J usage is TRBJ2-1; TRBD1 matches 10 bases. This sample comprised CD4+ or CD8+ T cells sorted from blood, obtained in a trial of the OX40 agonist ivuxolimab. The chain's CDR3 is CASSQDGTGAVLF. The CDR3 DNA reads TGTGCCAGCAGCCAAGATGGGACAGGGGCCGTGCTCTTC.